Shown below are 5 T cell receptor beta chains from a single sample sequenced in a study of regulatory T cells in long-lasting Graves disease. Through Arm-PCR of CDR3 regions and iRepertoire HTBI primers, TCR beta libraries were built. TCRdb reanalysed the multiplex PCR reads using MiXCR and keeps one entry per CDR3 protein. Among about 430,000 distinct CDR3 sequences listed, roughly 23% were seen once. Time point here: persistent/refractory GD, antithyroid drugs over 5 years with positive TRAb. The TCR library was made from RNA extracted from PBMCs. This material consisted of peripheral blood mononuclear cells (PBMCs), taken when the disease was refractory, from a patient treated with antithyroid drugs. The origin of the receptors is a female donor with Graves disease.

This clonotype was detected many times. This chain uses TRBV6-2 or TRBV6-3 with TRBJ1-6, with 7 bases aligning to TRBD1. Germline V gives CDR1 MNHEY, CDR2 SVGEGT. J was trimmed by 6 bases and V by 5 bases; bases with no gene match: 1. This CDR3 comprises 13 residues. CDR3 in amino acids: CASSQGGNSPLHF. CDR3 in DNA: TGTGCCAGCAGTCAGGGGGGTAATTCACCCCTCCACTTT.

This clonotype was observed many times. This chain links TRBV28 with TRBJ2-7, with TRBD2 identical over 16 bases. There are 18 residues in the CDR3. After removal of 8 bases from V and 1 base from J, the junction contained 11 bases not matched to a gene. The germline gives CDR1 MDHEN, CDR2 SYDVKM. The CDR3 loop is CASRGRPGLAGGSYEQYF. CDR3 bases: TGTGCCAGCCGAGGGCGCCCGGGACTAGCGGGAGGGTCCTACGAGCAGTACTTC.

Many counts were recorded for this clonotype. One junction end disagrees with the germline gene, perhaps due to a read error. The V call is TRBV29-1, the J call TRBJ2-7; 10 positions agree with TRBD1. The CDR3 runs to 13 residues. Germline V CDR1 and CDR2: SQVTM, ANQGSEA. The CDR3 DNA follows: TGCAGCGCTGAAACCCGGGACAGGGGCGAGCAGTACTTC. Translating gives CSAETRDRGEQYF.

This clonotype was detected only a few times. The chain is built from TRBV19 and TRBJ1-1, with D perhaps matching TRBD1 (5 bases). The CDR3 totals 13 residues. The V end was cut by 8 bases, the J end by 6 bases, with 16 bases between. Germline V gene data show CDR1 as LNHDA and CDR2 as SQIVND (reference sequence). CDR3 in DNA: TGTGCCAGTGGAATTCGAGGGGCTGCTGAAGCTTTCTTT. Translated: CASGIRGAAEAFF.

This clonotype was observed many times. The chain uses TRBV11-2 and TRBJ1-2, with D hard to call. The germline gives CDR1 SGHAT, CDR2 FQNNGV. This CDR3 is built from 14 residues. The V end was cut by 3 bases, the J end by 3 bases, with 11 bases between. CDR3 nucleotide sequence: TGTGCCAGCAGCTTTAGAAACCCACACTATGGCTACACCTTC. Protein product: CASSFRNPHYGYTF.